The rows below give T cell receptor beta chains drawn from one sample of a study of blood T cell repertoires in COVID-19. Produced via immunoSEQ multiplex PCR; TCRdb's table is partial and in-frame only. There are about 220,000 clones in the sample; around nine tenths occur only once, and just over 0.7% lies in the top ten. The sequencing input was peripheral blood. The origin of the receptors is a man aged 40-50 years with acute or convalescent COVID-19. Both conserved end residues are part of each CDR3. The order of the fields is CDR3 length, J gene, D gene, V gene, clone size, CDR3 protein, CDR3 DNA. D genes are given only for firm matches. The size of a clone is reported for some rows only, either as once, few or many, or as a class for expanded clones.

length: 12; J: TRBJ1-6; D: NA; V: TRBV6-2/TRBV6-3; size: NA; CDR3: CASSSPGFPLHF; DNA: TGTGCCAGCAGTTCTCCAGGGTTTCCCCTCCACTTT
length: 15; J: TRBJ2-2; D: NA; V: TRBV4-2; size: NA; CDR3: CASSQGSANTGELFF; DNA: TGTGCCAGCAGCCAAGGTAGCGCGAACACCGGGGAGCTGTTTTTT
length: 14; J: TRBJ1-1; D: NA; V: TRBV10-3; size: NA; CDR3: CAISTRDTNTEAFF; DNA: TGTGCCATCAGCACCCGGGACACCAACACTGAAGCTTTCTTT
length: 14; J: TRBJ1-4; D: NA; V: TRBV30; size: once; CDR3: CAWSVTATNEKLFF; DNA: TGTGCCTGGAGCGTCACAGCAACTAATGAAAAACTGTTTTTT
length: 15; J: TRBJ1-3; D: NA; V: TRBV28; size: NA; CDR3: CASSLRYRAGNTIYF; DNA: TGTGCCAGCAGTTTAAGGTACAGAGCTGGAAACACCATATATTTT
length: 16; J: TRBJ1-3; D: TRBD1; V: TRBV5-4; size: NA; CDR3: CASSPGPTGYANTIYF; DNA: TGTGCCAGCAGCCCGGGACCGACAGGGTACGCAAACACCATATATTTT
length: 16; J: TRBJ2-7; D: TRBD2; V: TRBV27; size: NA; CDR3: CASSSIGLAGLNEQYF; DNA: TGTGCCAGCAGTTCCATCGGACTAGCGGGACTCAACGAGCAGTACTTC
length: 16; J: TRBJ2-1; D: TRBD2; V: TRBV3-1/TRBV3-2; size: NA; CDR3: CASSQQSTLAGNEQFF; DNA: TGTGCCAGCAGCCAACAATCCACACTAGCGGGCAATGAGCAGTTCTTC
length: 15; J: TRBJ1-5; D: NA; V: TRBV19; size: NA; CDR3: CASSIWWEGNQPQHF; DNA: TGTGCCAGTAGTATTTGGTGGGAGGGCAATCAGCCCCAGCATTTT
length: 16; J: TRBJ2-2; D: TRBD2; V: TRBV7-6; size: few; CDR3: CASSLSGRPGTGELFF; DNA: TGTGCCAGCAGCTTAAGCGGGAGACCCGGGACCGGGGAGCTGTTTTTT
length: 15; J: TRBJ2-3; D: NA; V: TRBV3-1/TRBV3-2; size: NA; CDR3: CASSPGLTGADTQYF; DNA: TGTGCCAGCAGCCCGGGACTGACGGGCGCAGATACGCAGTATTTT
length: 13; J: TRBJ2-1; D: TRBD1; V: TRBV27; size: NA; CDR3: CASRVTGGGEQFF; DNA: TGTGCCAGCAGAGTTACAGGGGGCGGTGAGCAGTTCTTC
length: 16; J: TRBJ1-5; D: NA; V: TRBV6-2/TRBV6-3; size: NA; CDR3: CASSYAGEPLAGTQHF; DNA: TGTGCCAGCAGTTACGCGGGCGAGCCCCTAGCTGGAACCCAGCATTTT
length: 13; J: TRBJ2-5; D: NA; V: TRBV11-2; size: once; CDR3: CASSLAVQETQYF; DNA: TGTGCCAGCAGCTTAGCGGTCCAAGAGACCCAGTACTTC
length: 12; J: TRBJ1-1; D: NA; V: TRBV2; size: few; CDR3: CASSSGVSEAFF; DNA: TGTGCCAGCAGTTCAGGGGTTTCTGAAGCTTTCTTT
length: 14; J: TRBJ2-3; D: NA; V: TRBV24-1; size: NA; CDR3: CAVSRAPPTDTQYF; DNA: TGTGCCGTCTCCAGGGCCCCCCCCACAGATACGCAGTATTTT
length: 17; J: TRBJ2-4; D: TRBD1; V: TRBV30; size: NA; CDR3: CAWSFQDRSLAKNIQYF; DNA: TGTGCCTGGAGTTTTCAGGACAGGTCCTTAGCCAAAAACATTCAGTACTTC
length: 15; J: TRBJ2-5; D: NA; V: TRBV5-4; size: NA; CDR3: CASSLGPSSEETQYF; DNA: TGTGCCAGCAGCTTGGGACCCTCTAGCGAAGAGACCCAGTACTTC
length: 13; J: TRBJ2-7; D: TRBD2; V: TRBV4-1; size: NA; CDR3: CASSRDYPYEQYF; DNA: TGCGCCAGCAGCCGGGACTACCCCTACGAGCAGTACTTC
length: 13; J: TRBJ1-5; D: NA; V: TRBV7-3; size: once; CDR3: CASSPGGNQPQHF; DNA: TGTGCCAGCAGCCCCGGCGGGAATCAGCCCCAGCATTTT
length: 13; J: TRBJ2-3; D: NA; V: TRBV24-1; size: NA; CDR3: CATSDLGWDTQYF; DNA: TGTGCCACCAGTGATCTCGGGTGGGATACGCAGTATTTT
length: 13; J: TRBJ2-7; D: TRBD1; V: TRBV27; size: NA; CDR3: CASRDRSSYEQYF; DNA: TGTGCCAGCCGGGACAGGTCCTCCTACGAGCAGTACTTC
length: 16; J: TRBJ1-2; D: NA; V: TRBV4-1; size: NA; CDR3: CASSQDLRGRIYGYTF; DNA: TGCGCCAGCAGCCAAGATTTAAGGGGTAGAATCTATGGCTACACCTTC
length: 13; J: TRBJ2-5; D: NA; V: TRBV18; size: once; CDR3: CASSPGSGETQYF; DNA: TGTGCCAGCTCACCAGGGTCGGGAGAGACCCAGTACTTC
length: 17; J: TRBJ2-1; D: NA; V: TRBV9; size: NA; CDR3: CASSVDPNPNRYNEQFF; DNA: TGTGCCAGCAGCGTAGATCCCAACCCTAACCGATACAATGAGCAGTTCTTC